The 6 T cell receptor beta chains reported below all come from one sample, sequenced in a study of blood T cell repertoires in COVID-19. Sequencing was performed with immunoSEQ multiplex PCR; in TCRdb, only in-frame clones are kept and a portion is missing. The sample includes 150,000 to 200,000 clones, 87% of them seen just once. The sequenced sample consisted of peripheral blood. These receptors were collected from a woman aged 45-65 years with acute or convalescent COVID-19.

This clone was picked up one time. The chain combines TRBV19 with TRBJ2-5, with 10 positions matching TRBD1. This CDR3 is built from 16 residues. Per germline, CDR1 LNHDA and CDR2 SQIVND (reference sequence). With V trimmed by 2 bases and J by 5 bases, 8 bases remained unmatched. The CDR3 region has the DNA TGTGCCAGTAGTATAAAGGTGACAGGGGGCCAGGAGACCCAGTACTTC. Amino acids: CASSIKVTGGQETQYF.

The chain couples TRBV19 to TRBJ2-5, with 7 bases that match TRBD2. The J segment lost 5 bases and the V segment lost 5 bases, leaving 8 bases of the junction unmatched. The CDR3 is made up of 14 amino acids. Germline assignment: CDR1 LNHDA and CDR2 SQIVND (reference sequence). CDR3 coding DNA: TGTGCCAGTAGTTCTTCCGCGGGAGAGGAGACCCAGTACTTC. Protein: CASSSSAGEETQYF.

This chain links TRBV27 with TRBJ1-2; 8 bases match TRBD1. Germline CDR1 is MNHEY and CDR2 is SMNVEV (reference sequence). The length of the CDR3 is 14 residues. The J segment lost 2 bases and the V segment lost 3 bases, leaving 2 bases of the junction unmatched. This CDR3 reads CASSLNRGNYGYTF. The CDR3 coding sequence is TGTGCCAGCAGTTTGAACAGGGGGAACTATGGCTACACCTTC.

The J gene is TRBJ2-7, the V gene TRBV6-6; D perhaps matches TRBD1 (5 bases). V shed 6 bases and J shed 2 bases, with 17 bases lying between them. The CDR3 covers 15 residues. Germline CDR1 is MNHNY and CDR2 is SVGAGI (reference sequence). CDR3 region: CASRQGVFEAYEQYF. CDR3 DNA: TGTGCCAGCAGGCAGGGTGTATTTGAGGCCTACGAGCAGTACTTC.

This rearrangement joins TRBV11-3 to TRBJ1-6; tentative D call: TRBD1 (6 bases). Germline CDR1 is SGHNT and CDR2 is YENEEA. This CDR3 has 14 residues. The ends were cut back, 0 bases at V and 10 bases at J, with 10 bases in the middle. CDR3 sequence reads: CASSLDAGVSPLHF. The DNA of the CDR3 is TGTGCCAGCAGCTTAGATGCAGGGGTGTCACCCCTCCACTTT. Filled out from reference TRBV11-3 and TRBJ1-6, the complete variable domain reads EAGVVQSPRYKIIEKKQPVAFWCNPISGHNTLYWYLQNLGQGPELLIRYENEEAVDDSQLPKDRFSAERLKGVDSTLKIQPAELGDSAVYLCASSLDAGVSPLHFGNGTRLTVT.

This clone was picked up one time. The chain uses TRBV9 and TRBJ2-2; 7 bases map to TRBD2. Per the germline V gene, CDR1 is SGDLS and CDR2 is YYNGEE. Trimming removed 0 bases from V and 2 bases from J; junction bases left unmatched: 4. The CDR3 is made up of 16 amino acids. Here the CDR3 DNA reads TGTGCCAGCAGCGTAGGACTAGCAGTAAACACCGGGGAGCTGTTTTTT. This sequence encodes CASSVGLAVNTGELFF.